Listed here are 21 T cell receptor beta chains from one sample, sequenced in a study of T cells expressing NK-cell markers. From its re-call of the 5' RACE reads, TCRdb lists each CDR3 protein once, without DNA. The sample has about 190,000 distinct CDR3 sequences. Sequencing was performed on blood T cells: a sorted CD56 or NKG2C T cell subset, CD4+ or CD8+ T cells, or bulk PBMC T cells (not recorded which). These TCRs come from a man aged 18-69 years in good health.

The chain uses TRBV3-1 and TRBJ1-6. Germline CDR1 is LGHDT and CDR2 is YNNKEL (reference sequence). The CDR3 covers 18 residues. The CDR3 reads CASSQDWGGPIQNSPLHF.

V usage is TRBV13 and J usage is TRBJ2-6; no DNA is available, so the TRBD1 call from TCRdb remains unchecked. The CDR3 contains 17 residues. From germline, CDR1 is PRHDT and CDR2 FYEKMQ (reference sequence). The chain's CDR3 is CASSLGRGYSGANVLTF.

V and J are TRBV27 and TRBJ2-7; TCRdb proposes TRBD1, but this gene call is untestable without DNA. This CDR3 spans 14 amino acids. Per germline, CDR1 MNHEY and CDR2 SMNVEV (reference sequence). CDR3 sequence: CASSFHRETYEQYF.

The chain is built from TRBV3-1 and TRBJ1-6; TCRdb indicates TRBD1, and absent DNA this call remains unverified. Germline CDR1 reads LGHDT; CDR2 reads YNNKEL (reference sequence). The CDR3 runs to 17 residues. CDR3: CASSQGGGQRRNSPLHF.

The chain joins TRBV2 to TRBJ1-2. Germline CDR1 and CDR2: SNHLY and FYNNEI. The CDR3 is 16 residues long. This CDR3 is CASSEAGQNSNYGYTF. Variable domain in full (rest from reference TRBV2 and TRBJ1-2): EPEVTQTPSHQVTQMGQEVILRCVPISNHLYFYWYRQILGQKVEFLVSFYNNEISEKSEIFDDQFSVERPDGSNFTLKIRSTKLEDSAMYFCASSEAGQNSNYGYTFGSGTRLTVV.

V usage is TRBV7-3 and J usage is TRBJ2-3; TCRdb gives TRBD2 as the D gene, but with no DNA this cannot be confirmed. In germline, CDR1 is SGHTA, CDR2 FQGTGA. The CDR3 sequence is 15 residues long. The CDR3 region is CASSVSGGTLDTQYF.

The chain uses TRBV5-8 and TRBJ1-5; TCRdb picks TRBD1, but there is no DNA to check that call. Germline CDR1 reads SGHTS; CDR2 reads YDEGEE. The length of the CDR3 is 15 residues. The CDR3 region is CASSPTGRSNQPQHF.

This chain's CDR3 is CASTPDREENTIYF. The genes are TRBV28 and TRBJ1-3. Germline V gene lookup returns CDR1 MDHEN and CDR2 SYDVKM. This CDR3 has 14 amino acids.

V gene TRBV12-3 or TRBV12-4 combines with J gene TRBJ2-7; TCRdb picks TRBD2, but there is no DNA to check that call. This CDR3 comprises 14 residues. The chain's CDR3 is CASSLRPEGLEQYF.

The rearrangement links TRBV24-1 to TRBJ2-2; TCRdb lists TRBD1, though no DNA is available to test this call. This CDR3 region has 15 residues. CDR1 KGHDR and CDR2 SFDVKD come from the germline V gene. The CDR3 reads CATSDDRGLGGELFF.

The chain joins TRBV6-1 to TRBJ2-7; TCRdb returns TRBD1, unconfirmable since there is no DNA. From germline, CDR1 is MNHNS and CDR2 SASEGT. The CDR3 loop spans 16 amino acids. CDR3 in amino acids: CASQVIDSAFSYEQYF.

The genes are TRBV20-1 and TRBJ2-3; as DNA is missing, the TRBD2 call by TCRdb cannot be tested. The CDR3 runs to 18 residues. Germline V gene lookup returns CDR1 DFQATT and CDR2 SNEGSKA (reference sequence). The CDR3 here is CSARPAWRAGELTDTQYF.

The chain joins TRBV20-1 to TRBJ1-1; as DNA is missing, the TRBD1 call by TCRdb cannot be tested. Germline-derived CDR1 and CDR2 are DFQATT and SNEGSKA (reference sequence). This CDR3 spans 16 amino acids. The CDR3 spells CSAHGTGGEMNTEAFF.

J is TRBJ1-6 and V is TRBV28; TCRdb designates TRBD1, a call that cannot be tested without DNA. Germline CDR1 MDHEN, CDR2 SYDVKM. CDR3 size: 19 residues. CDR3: CASSLFFATANSYNSPLHF.

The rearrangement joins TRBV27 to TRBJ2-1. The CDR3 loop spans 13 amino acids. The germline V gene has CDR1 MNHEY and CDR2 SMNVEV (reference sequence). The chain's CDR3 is CASSPFSGDEQFF.

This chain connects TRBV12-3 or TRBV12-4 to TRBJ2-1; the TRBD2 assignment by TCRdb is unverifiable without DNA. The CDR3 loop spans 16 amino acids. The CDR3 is CASGILLAGGLDEQFF.

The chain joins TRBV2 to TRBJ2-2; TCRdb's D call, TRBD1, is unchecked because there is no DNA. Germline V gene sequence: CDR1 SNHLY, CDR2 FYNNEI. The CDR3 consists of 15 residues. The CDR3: CASSAGTGGLWELFF. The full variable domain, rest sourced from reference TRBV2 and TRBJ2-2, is EPEVTQTPSHQVTQMGQEVILRCVPISNHLYFYWYRQILGQKVEFLVSFYNNEISEKSEIFDDQFSVERPDGSNFTLKIRSTKLEDSAMYFCASSAGTGGLWELFFGEGSRLTVL.

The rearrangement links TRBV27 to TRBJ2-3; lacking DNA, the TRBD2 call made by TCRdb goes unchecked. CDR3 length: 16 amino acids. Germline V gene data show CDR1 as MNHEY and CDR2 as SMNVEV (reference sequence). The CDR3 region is CASSFLLAGGLDTQYF.

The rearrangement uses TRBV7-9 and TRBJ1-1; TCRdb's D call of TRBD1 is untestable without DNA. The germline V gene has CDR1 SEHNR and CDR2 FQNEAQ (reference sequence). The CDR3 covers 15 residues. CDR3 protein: CASSLILTGNTEAFF.

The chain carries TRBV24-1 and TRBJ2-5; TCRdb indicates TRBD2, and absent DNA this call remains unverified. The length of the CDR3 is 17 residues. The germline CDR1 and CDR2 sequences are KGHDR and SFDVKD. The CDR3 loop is CATSDSPRYGVEETQYF.

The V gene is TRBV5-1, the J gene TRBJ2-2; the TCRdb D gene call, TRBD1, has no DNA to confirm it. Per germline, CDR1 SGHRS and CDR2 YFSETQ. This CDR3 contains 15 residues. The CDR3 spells CASSPDRGATGELFF.